This TCR beta chain was identified in a study of OX40 agonist ivuxolimab in advanced cancers. Overall study context: Patient treatment consisted of intravenous ivuxolimab administration every 2 weeks at 0.01 to 10 mg/kg.

Profiling relied on immunoSEQ multiplex PCR, and the TCRdb table lists in-frame clones only, not all of them. The data show about 78,000 clones, roughly four fifths seen once. At baseline, cycle 4 day 1, and cycle 7 day 1, blood was sampled. A word on this clone: It is unclear where the CDR3 begins or ends on the DNA, so no DNA is shown, and the CDR3 is as TCRdb lists it. Additional DNA sequences in this sample encode the identical CDR3.

The CDR3 extends over 14 residues, inclusive of both ends. Per the germline V gene, CDR1 is SGDLS and CDR2 is YYNGEE. The input for sequencing was CD4+ or CD8+ T cells sorted from blood, taken in a trial of the OX40 agonist ivuxolimab. The V gene is TRBV9, the J gene TRBJ1-2; the table's D call TRBD1 went unverified against the DNA. The sequence was collected from an adult with an advanced solid tumor such as melanoma, head and neck, liver or kidney cancer. The chain's CDR3 is CASSVARGNYGYTF.